This TCR beta chain was documented in a study of T cells in Graves' hyperthyroidism and ophthalmopathy. There are a few counts of this clonotype. The investigators amplified TCR beta CDR3 regions from RNA transcripts. An initial round of RT-PCR targeting the TCR CDR3 relied on the HTBI primer set. TCRdb re-analysed the multiplex PCR reads in MiXCR, keeping a single row per CDR3 protein. The sample records 500,000 to 700,000 distinct CDR3 sequences, approximately 15% being singletons. J lost 8 bases, V lost 2 bases, and 7 bases had no gene match. The CDR3 runs to 15 residues. Germline CDR1 is MDHEN and CDR2 is SYDVKM. Reasons for excluding patients were uncontrolled infection, other autoimmune disease, pregnancy or lactation.

The sequenced sample consisted of blood. This receptor was obtained from a woman under 30 with Graves' hyperthyroidism. The chain is built from TRBV28 and TRBJ1-2; 11 positions agree with TRBD1. In DNA, the CDR3 is TGTGCCAGCAGTTTACTCTTCTGGGACAGGGGGGGCTACACCTTC. Amino acid sequence: CASSLLFWDRGGYTF.